The 28 T cell receptor beta chains in this list originate from one sample, sequenced in a study of blood T cell repertoires in COVID-19. Repertoires were generated with immunoSEQ multiplex PCR, while TCRdb's copy carries only in-frame clones and drops some. The table has nearly 100,000 clones, 86% seen once. The sample consisted of peripheral blood. These receptors were obtained from an elderly man with acute or convalescent COVID-19.

The CDR3 nucleotides are TGCAGCGTTGTGCCTAGCGGACCCAATGAGCAGTTCTTC. The encoded protein is CSVVPSGPNEQFF. This chain joins TRBV29-1 and TRBJ2-1; 7 bases align to TRBD2. V trimming: 4 bases; J trimming: 6 bases; junction bases outside the gene matches: 6. The CDR3 sequence is 13 residues long. Germline V gene lookup returns CDR1 SQVTM and CDR2 ANQGSEA.

This chain links TRBV5-5 with TRBJ2-1, with TRBD2 identical over 7 bases. This CDR3 comprises 13 residues. V was pared by 7 bases and J by 5 bases, with 6 bases of the junction left unmatched. The germline CDR1 and CDR2 sequences are SGHKS and YYEKEE (reference sequence). CDR3 loop: CASGRGGNNEQFF. Here the CDR3 DNA reads TGTGCCAGCGGCCGGGGAGGGAACAATGAGCAGTTCTTC.

This chain connects TRBV29-1 to TRBJ2-5; D possibly corresponds to TRBD2 (6 bases). V lost 6 bases to trimming and J lost 5 bases, with 16 bases between them. The germline V gene has CDR1 SQVTM and CDR2 ANQGSEA. The CDR3 loop spans 13 amino acids. CDR3 region: CSVKTSAGETQYF. CDR3 DNA sequence: TGCAGCGTGAAGACAAGCGCGGGGGAGACCCAGTACTTC.

The CDR3 coding sequence is TGTGCCACCAGCAGAGTACGAGCGGGGGACACTGAAGCTTTCTTT. This translates into CATSRVRAGDTEAFF. The V call is TRBV15, the J call TRBJ1-1, with D possibly being TRBD1 (5 bases). The germline CDR1 and CDR2 sequences are LNHNV and YYDKDF (reference sequence). Trimming shortened V by 1 base and J by 3 bases, and 12 bases separated the two germline ends. CDR3 size: 15 residues.

The rearrangement joins TRBV30 to TRBJ2-7; tentative D call: TRBD2 (6 bases). With 0 bases removed from V and 5 bases from J, the gap between germline ends came to 17 bases. The CDR3 loop spans 15 amino acids. Per germline, CDR1 GTSNPN and CDR2 SVGIG (reference sequence). The CDR3 DNA sequence: TGTGCCTGGAGTGTTAGGAGGGGTCCGTCCGACGAGCAGTACTTC. This encodes CAWSVRRGPSDEQYF.

This clone was seen more than once but under ten times. This chain links TRBV18 with TRBJ1-5; 7 bases line up with TRBD1. The CDR3 consists of 18 residues. Germline CDR1 reads KGHSH; CDR2 reads LQKENI. Losses at the gene ends were 3 bases for V and 0 bases for J; bases not matched to a gene: 11. The CDR3 loop reads CASSPTGLTGVSNQPQHF. Written as DNA, the CDR3 is TGTGCCAGCTCACCGACTGGGCTAACAGGGGTTAGCAATCAGCCCCAGCATTTT.

The DNA of the CDR3 is TGCGCCAGCAGCTTCCAGGGACAAGAGACCCAGTACTTC. This encodes CASSFQGQETQYF. The chain joins TRBV5-1 to TRBJ2-5, with a weak D call TRBD1 (5 bases). Germline values: CDR1 SGHRS, CDR2 YFSETQ. V was shortened by 2 bases and J by 2 bases, with 7 bases between the two germline ends. This CDR3 contains 13 residues.

This chain uses TRBV29-1 with TRBJ1-2; TRBD1 matches 10 bases. This CDR3 is 13 amino acids long. CDR1 and CDR2 (germline): SQVTM, ANQGSEA. V shed 6 bases, J shed 7 bases, and the junction held 8 bases outside the gene matches. The CDR3 loop is CSVMTGGVGGYTF. The CDR3 bases are TGCAGCGTCATGACAGGGGGCGTGGGTGGCTACACCTTC.

Only one count was recorded for this clone. The chain recombines TRBV6-2 or TRBV6-3 with TRBJ2-7; maybe TRBD2 (6 bases). The V and J ends lost 2 bases and 2 bases respectively, with 13 bases between them. Per germline, CDR1 MNHEY and CDR2 SVGEGT. The CDR3 contains 15 residues. The CDR3 nucleotides are TGTGCCAGCAGTTACCCGGGAGAGGGGACCTACGAGCAGTACTTC. Translated: CASSYPGEGTYEQYF.

The genes are TRBV7-9 and TRBJ1-6; a weak D match, TRBD1 (6 bases). V dropped 5 bases and J dropped 7 bases, with 15 bases sitting between them. CDR1 and CDR2 from the germline V gene are SEHNR and FQNEAQ (reference sequence). The CDR3 covers 15 residues. CDR3 sequence reads: CASSLGDTVNSPLHF. DNA for the CDR3: TGTGCCAGCAGCCTAGGGGACACGGTGAATTCACCCCTCCACTTT. Looking up the rest from reference TRBV7-9 and TRBJ1-6 gives the full variable domain: DTGVSQNPRHKITKRGQNVTFRCDPISEHNRLYWYRQTLGQGPEFLTYFQNEAQLEKSRLLSDRFSAERPKGSFSTLEIQRTEQGDSAMYLCASSLGDTVNSPLHFGNGTRLTVT.

The chain carries TRBV2 and TRBJ2-1, with D maybe TRBD2 (5 bases). This CDR3 contains 14 residues. Trimming removed 8 bases at V and 3 bases at J, with 14 bases between. Germline V gene lookup returns CDR1 SNHLY and CDR2 FYNNEI. As DNA, the CDR3 is TGTGCCAGCGGCCTCCCGGGGAGCTACAATGAGCAGTTCTTC. Its translation: CASGLPGSYNEQFF.

The DNA for the CDR3 is TGCGCCAGCAGCTTACAGGGCAGAGGTAGGACTGAAGCTTTCTTT. This sequence encodes CASSLQGRGRTEAFF. This chain links TRBV5-1 with TRBJ1-1; D may be TRBD1 (6 bases). V lost 2 bases and J lost 5, with 16 bases in between. The length of the CDR3 is 15 residues. Germline loops: CDR1 SGHRS, CDR2 YFSETQ.

This clone has more than one count but fewer than ten. V usage is TRBV24-1 and J usage is TRBJ1-2; D is possibly TRBD1 (6 bases). The germline V and J ends were trimmed by 8 bases and 4 bases, with 19 bases remaining between them. The CDR3 covers 15 residues. The germline CDR1 and CDR2 sequences are KGHDR and SFDVKD. CDR3 DNA sequence: TGTGCCACCAACTTTTGGACAGATTTTTCCTATGGCTACACCTTC. It specifies CATNFWTDFSYGYTF.

The chain recombines TRBV19 with TRBJ2-1; 7 bases fit TRBD2. This CDR3 contains 17 residues. Unmatched junction bases numbered 16, after V lost 7 bases and J lost 4 bases. Germline CDR1 and CDR2: LNHDA and SQIVND (reference sequence). The CDR3 region has the DNA TGTGCCAGTACTCTAGGCTGGTCTAGCGGACCTTACAATGAGCAGTTCTTC. Protein sequence: CASTLGWSSGPYNEQFF. The full variable domain, with the rest looked up from reference TRBV19 and TRBJ2-1, is DGGITQSPKYLFRKEGQNVTLSCEQNLNHDAMYWYRQDPGQGLRLIYYSQIVNDFQKGDIAEGYSVSREKKESFPLTVTSAQKNPTAFYLCASTLGWSSGPYNEQFFGPGTRLTVL.

This clone showed up just once. The chain carries TRBV28 and TRBJ1-5; tentative D call: TRBD1 (6 bases). Trimming removed 6 bases from V and 2 bases from J, with 20 bases in between. The CDR3 is 17 residues long. The V gene's germline CDR1 is MDHEN and CDR2 SYDVKM. DNA for the CDR3: TGTGCCAGCAGCCCCACTCTGGTCAGGGGAGGCAATCAGCCCCAGCATTTT. It codes for CASSPTLVRGGNQPQHF.

The gene calls are TRBV7-2 and TRBJ2-5; perhaps TRBD1 as D (5 bases). V lost 0 bases to trimming and J lost 5 bases, with 13 bases between them. Germline V lookup: CDR1 SGHTA, CDR2 FQGNSA. CDR3 size: 15 residues. The CDR3 coding sequence is TGTGCCAGCAGCTTAGCGCACTCAGGGCGGGAGACCCAGTACTTC. It codes for CASSLAHSGRETQYF.

This clone was detected once. The chain has TRBV6-2 or TRBV6-3 and TRBJ1-3; D is undetermined. V lost 5 bases and J 2 bases, leaving 16 bases between the germline ends. Germline V gives CDR1 MNHEY, CDR2 SVGEGT. The length of the CDR3 is 16 residues. The CDR3 is CASSLLRMSAGNTIYF. The CDR3 DNA reads TGTGCCAGCAGTCTCCTAAGGATGAGCGCTGGAAACACCATATATTTT.

The gene calls are TRBV25-1 and TRBJ1-2, with no clear D. The CDR3 covers 13 residues. Trimming removed 2 bases from V and 7 bases from J, with 11 bases in between. Germline V gene sequence: CDR1 MGHDK, CDR2 SYGVNS. The CDR3 DNA follows: TGTGCCAGCAGTGAAGGCAATCCGTCTGGCTACACCTTC. Protein sequence: CASSEGNPSGYTF.

Here the CDR3 DNA reads TGTGCCAGCAGCCCTCTCTCCCTACTAGCGGGAGAAGAGACCCAGTACTTC. Protein product: CASSPLSLLAGEETQYF. V gene TRBV13 combines with J gene TRBJ2-5; 11 nucleotides align to TRBD2. Germline lookup yields CDR1 PRHDT and CDR2 FYEKMQ (reference sequence). The CDR3 runs 17 residues. V dropped 5 bases and J dropped 3; count of bases not matched to a gene: 11.

This clone was seen once. The chain is built from TRBV6-5 and TRBJ1-2; 12 bases fit TRBD1. Germline CDR1 is MNHEY and CDR2 is SVGAGI. V was pared by 7 bases and J by 7 bases, with 7 bases of the junction left unmatched. CDR3 length: 14 amino acids. CDR3 in DNA: TGTGCCAGCACCGACGGGACAGGGGGCAGTGGCTACACCTTC. This encodes CASTDGTGGSGYTF.

The rearrangement links TRBV7-9 to TRBJ1-1; D is perhaps TRBD1 (5 bases). This CDR3 is 15 amino acids long. V gave up 7 bases and J gave up 3 bases, with 18 bases separating them. Germline V gene sequence: CDR1 SEHNR, CDR2 FQNEAQ (reference sequence). CDR3: CASTKLGGGDTEAFF. In DNA, the CDR3 is TGTGCCAGCACCAAACTGGGGGGAGGGGACACTGAAGCTTTCTTT.

CDR3 residues: CASSSLSSTDTQYF. CDR3 bases: TGCGCCAGCAGCTCTCTCTCTAGCACAGATACGCAGTATTTT. The gene calls are TRBV5-1 and TRBJ2-3; no definite D call. This CDR3 is built from 14 residues. Germline loops: CDR1 SGHRS, CDR2 YFSETQ. The V and J ends lost 3 bases and 0 bases respectively, with 8 bases between them.

This sequence joins TRBV5-6 and TRBJ2-1, with D perhaps TRBD2 (7 bases). The CDR3 consists of 16 residues. Trimming cost V 2 bases and J 7 bases, with 19 bases left between them. Germline assignment: CDR1 SGHDT and CDR2 YYEEEE. CDR3 coding DNA: TGTGCCAGCAGCTTAAGGGGGGGACCCCCGCCGAATGAGCAGTTCTTC. This encodes CASSLRGGPPPNEQFF.

This clone came up once. CDR3 residues: CASSVGTGGWQYF. In nucleotides, the CDR3 is TGTGCCAGCAGCGTGGGGACAGGGGGTTGGCAGTACTTC. The rearrangement uses TRBV9 and TRBJ2-7; 11 nucleotides match TRBD1. Germline lookup yields CDR1 SGDLS and CDR2 YYNGEE. This CDR3 spans 13 amino acids. V was pared by 2 bases and J by 9 bases, with 4 bases of the junction left unmatched.

The chain has TRBV29-1 and TRBJ1-2; tentatively, D is TRBD1 (5 bases). V shed 8 bases and J shed 7 bases, with 17 bases lying between them. This CDR3 is 12 amino acids long. Germline assignment: CDR1 SQVTM and CDR2 ANQGSEA. CDR3 DNA sequence: TGCAGCACGAGGGGAGGGGAAGGTGGCTACACCTTC. Its translation: CSTRGGEGGYTF.

The chain links TRBV5-1 to TRBJ2-1, with TRBD1 identical over 11 bases. J was trimmed by 7 bases and V by 4 bases; bases with no gene match: 7. CDR1 is SGHRS, CDR2 YFSETQ, per germline. This CDR3 is built from 15 residues. CDR3 loop: CASSPDGQGANEQFF. Written as DNA, the CDR3 is TGCGCCAGCAGCCCTGATGGACAGGGGGCAAATGAGCAGTTCTTC.

The CDR3 sequence is CASSPQREDYEQYF. The CDR3 DNA reads TGTGCCAGTAGCCCCCAGCGGGAGGATTACGAGCAGTACTTC. The chain carries TRBV19 and TRBJ2-7, with 9 positions matching TRBD2. Germline CDR1 is LNHDA and CDR2 is SQIVND (reference sequence). After removal of 6 bases from V and 4 bases from J, the junction contained 7 bases not matched to a gene. CDR3 length: 14 amino acids.

This clone was seen a single time. The rearrangement joins TRBV19 to TRBJ2-2; no clear D gene. The CDR3 totals 16 residues. Germline CDR1 LNHDA, CDR2 SQIVND (reference sequence). Trimming took off 1 base at V and 0 bases at J, with 9 bases between the two ends. The CDR3: CASSIVVGANTGELFF. The CDR3 DNA follows: TGTGCCAGTAGTATAGTTGTAGGAGCGAACACCGGGGAGCTGTTTTTT.